These 6 T cell receptor beta chains were all obtained from the same sample, sequenced in a study of cytomegalovirus exposure and HLA in healthy donors. PCR primers comprised 60 Vbeta and 13 Jbeta primers. The assay was immunoSEQ multiplex PCR, and TCRdb's table has in-frame clones only and misses some. The sample holds approximately 50,000 clones. The sample comprised PBMCs. These receptors came from a man aged 18-30 years in good health and CMV-seropositive.

V and J are TRBV4-1 and TRBJ2-3; TRBD2 aligns across 9 bases. CDR3 length equals 14 residues. V lost 7 bases, J lost 4 bases, and 6 bases stayed unmatched. CDR1 and CDR2 (germline): MGHRA, YSYEKL. The CDR3, as DNA: TGCGCCAGCAATCGGCGGGAGGGCCCAGATACGCAGTATTTT. This sequence encodes CASNRREGPDTQYF.

The J gene is TRBJ1-2, the V gene TRBV28; no reliable D call. Looked up from germline, CDR1 is MDHEN and CDR2 is SYDVKM. The CDR3 has 14 amino acids. Between the trimmed V and J ends, which lost 3 bases and 3 bases, there was a span of 11 bases. The CDR3 DNA reads TGTGCCAGCAGTTTTGTCGAGCTAGACTATGGCTACACCTTC. This gives the protein CASSFVELDYGYTF.

The CDR3 reads CASSLPQGRDQPQHF. In nucleotides, the CDR3 is TGTGCCAGCAGTTTACCACAGGGCAGGGATCAGCCCCAGCATTTT. V and J are TRBV28 and TRBJ1-5, with a weak D call TRBD1 (6 bases). Germline V CDR1 and CDR2: MDHEN, SYDVKM. The CDR3 consists of 15 residues. Trimming removed 2 bases at V and 5 bases at J, with 13 bases between.

This chain links TRBV4-1 with TRBJ2-3, with 8 positions matching TRBD1. The V gene's germline CDR1 is MGHRA and CDR2 YSYEKL. The V segment lost 4 bases and the J segment 3 bases; nucleotides outside the gene matches: 6. The CDR3 contains 15 residues. In DNA, the CDR3 is TGCGCCAGCAGCCGGACGGGACAGGCGACAGATACGCAGTATTTT. Protein sequence: CASSRTGQATDTQYF.

The rearrangement uses TRBV19 and TRBJ2-1; the D is unclear. The CDR3 is 13 residues long. Between the trimmed V and J ends, which lost 8 bases and 4 bases, there was a span of 12 bases. Germline CDR1 reads LNHDA; CDR2 reads SQIVND (reference sequence). Here the CDR3 DNA reads TGTGCCAGTGCCTACCGACTTTACAATGAGCAGTTCTTC. It yields the protein CASAYRLYNEQFF.

The gene calls are TRBV5-1 and TRBJ2-3, with 7 bases identical to TRBD2. The CDR3 is 13 residues long. V gave up 4 bases and J gave up 6 bases; unmatched junction bases: 5. Germline V CDR1 and CDR2: SGHRS, YFSETQ. CDR3 protein: CASSPGGVDTQYF. CDR3 sequence (DNA): TGCGCCAGCAGCCCGGGGGGAGTCGATACGCAGTATTTT.